Shown below are 30 T cell receptor beta chains from a single sample sequenced in a study of blood T cell repertoires in COVID-19 (dated by TCRdb to the early 2020s). The library was built by means of the immunoSEQ multiplex PCR assay. TCRdb took this table from immuneACCESS and kept in-frame rearrangements with V and J called. Such tables lack part of the clones; where checked against another copy, unresolved V genes explain under half of the gap, and the rest is unexplained. The sample contains 410,000 or so clones, around 86% of them found a single time. Over 1.1% of the sample lies in the top ten. Sequencing was performed on peripheral blood. The receptors shown here come from a woman in her twenties or thirties with active or convalescent COVID-19.

This sequence joins TRBV25-1 and TRBJ1-2; D ambiguous. The CDR3 extends over 13 amino acids. V lost 8 bases and J 7 bases, leaving 17 bases between the germline ends. Germline CDR1 reads MGHDK; CDR2 reads SYGVNS. This CDR3 is CASSLPTELGYTF. For the CDR3, the DNA is TGTGCCAGCTCTTTACCTACGGAGCTTGGCTACACCTTC.

The chain carries TRBV5-6 and TRBJ2-6; no clear D. Germline CDR1 is SGHDT and CDR2 is YYEEEE. With 0 bases removed from V and 11 bases from J, the gap between germline ends came to 12 bases. The CDR3 totals 14 residues. Here the CDR3 reads CASSLVSIRDVLTF. The CDR3 DNA follows: TGTGCCAGCAGCTTGGTTTCCATCCGGGACGTCCTGACTTTC.

The chain uses TRBV7-9 and TRBJ1-1; the match to TRBD1 covers 7 bases. The CDR3 covers 14 residues. V shed 3 bases and J 0 bases; nucleotides not matched to a gene: 1. Germline CDR1 reads SEHNR; CDR2 reads FQNEAQ (reference sequence). The CDR3: CASSLTGMNTEAFF. CDR3 sequence (DNA): TGTGCCAGCAGCTTGACAGGGATGAACACTGAAGCTTTCTTT.

The V and J genes are TRBV10-1 and TRBJ1-1; TRBD1 matches at 8 bases. Trimming at V came to 0 bases and at J to 3 bases, leaving 3 bases not matched to a gene. The CDR3 is made up of 15 amino acids. In germline, CDR1 is WNHNN, CDR2 SYGVQD (reference sequence). CDR3 nucleotide sequence: TGCGCCAGCAGTGAGTCGCGGACAGGGCACACTGAAGCTTTCTTT. Protein: CASSESRTGHTEAFF.

This clone was picked up one time. The V gene is TRBV5-1, the J gene TRBJ1-2; a possible D gene is TRBD1 (6 bases). This CDR3 spans 14 amino acids. CDR1 is SGHRS and CDR2 is YFSETQ in the germline V gene. The ends were cut back, 0 bases at V and 9 bases at J, with 15 bases in the middle. CDR3 bases: TGCGCCAGCAGCTTGGAAACCGGGACAAGCCGCTACACCTTC. Protein sequence: CASSLETGTSRYTF. The full variable domain, its missing parts supplied by reference TRBV5-1 and TRBJ1-2, is KAGVTQTPRYLIKTRGQQVTLSCSPISGHRSVSWYQQTPGQGLQFLFEYFSETQRNKGNFPGRFSGRQFSNSRSEMNVSTLELGDSALYLCASSLETGTSRYTFGSGTRLTVV.

This chain links TRBV7-9 with TRBJ1-5; 9 bases agree with TRBD1. V was clipped by 5 bases and J by 2 bases; unmatched bases: 4. The CDR3 consists of 15 residues. Germline CDR1 SEHNR, CDR2 FQNEAQ (reference sequence). In DNA, the CDR3 is TGTGCCAGCAGCGCCGGGACAGGGCGCAATCAGCCCCAGCATTTT. It specifies CASSAGTGRNQPQHF.

This clone was seen only once. V gene TRBV27 combines with J gene TRBJ1-2, with D tentatively TRBD1 (5 bases). Trimming shortened V by 8 bases and J by 3 bases, and 16 bases separated the two germline ends. The V gene's germline CDR1 is MNHEY and CDR2 SMNVEV (reference sequence). This CDR3 is built from 14 residues. As DNA, the CDR3 is TGTGCCAGCTGCGCCCGGGGGGGATACTATGGCTACACCTTC. This codes for CASCARGGYYGYTF.

The V gene is TRBV21-1, the J gene TRBJ1-2; the tabulated D call, TRBD1, remains unverified against the DNA. TRBV21-1 is marked as a pseudogene. The CDR3 runs to 14 residues. CDR3 amino acids: CASSKEEQTYGYTF. DNA for the CDR3: TGTGCCAGCAGCAAAGAGGAACAGACGTATGGCTACACCTTC.

The V call is TRBV19, the J call TRBJ1-1; no firm D call. Trimming removed 5 bases at V and 0 bases at J, with 7 bases between. There are 13 residues in the CDR3. CDR1 is LNHDA and CDR2 is SQIVND in the germline V gene (reference sequence). CDR3 DNA: TGTGCCAGTAGTCAGAACATGAACACTGAAGCTTTCTTT. Protein sequence: CASSQNMNTEAFF.

The rearrangement joins TRBV6-6 to TRBJ2-7; TRBD1 matches 9 bases. The CDR3 contains 16 residues. Looked up from germline, CDR1 is MNHNY and CDR2 is SVGAGI (reference sequence). With V trimmed by 5 bases and J by 5 bases, 13 bases remained unmatched. The CDR3 sequence: CASSKQPGQGLHEQYF. CDR3 nucleotides: TGTGCCAGCAGTAAACAACCGGGACAGGGTTTACACGAGCAGTACTTC.

V usage is TRBV2 and J usage is TRBJ1-5, with D possibly TRBD1 on 5 matching bases. Germline assignment: CDR1 SNHLY and CDR2 FYNNEI. Trimming left V 7 bases short and J 1 base short, with 8 bases between. This CDR3 comprises 13 residues. CDR3 bases: TGTGCCAGCACCAGGGCGAGCAATCAGCCCCAGCATTTT. Residues: CASTRASNQPQHF. Filled out from reference TRBV2 and TRBJ1-5, the complete variable domain reads EPEVTQTPSHQVTQMGQEVILRCVPISNHLYFYWYRQILGQKVEFLVSFYNNEISEKSEIFDDQFSVERPDGSNFTLKIRSTKLEDSAMYFCASTRASNQPQHFGDGTRLSIL.

The chain recombines TRBV27 with TRBJ1-1; 7 nucleotides agree with TRBD1. Germline V CDR1 and CDR2: MNHEY, SMNVEV (reference sequence). J was trimmed by 4 bases and V by 4 bases; bases with no gene match: 6. The CDR3 contains 14 residues. The CDR3 here is CASSSTGWSTEAFF. The CDR3 bases are TGTGCCAGCAGTTCGACAGGGTGGAGCACTGAAGCTTTCTTT.

This clone appeared once. V and J are TRBV14 and TRBJ1-2, with D perhaps matching TRBD1 (5 bases). The V gene lost 1 base and the J gene lost 6 bases, with 9 bases spanning the gap. The CDR3 length is 13 residues. Germline-derived CDR1 and CDR2 are SGHDN and FVKESK. CDR3 residues: CASSQGGAHGYTF. CDR3 sequence (DNA): TGTGCCAGCAGCCAAGGCGGGGCACATGGCTACACCTTC.

This chain uses TRBV19 with TRBJ1-5; D is possibly TRBD1 (6 bases). The CDR3 contains 13 residues. Germline CDR1 LNHDA, CDR2 SQIVND (reference sequence). Trimming pared 6 bases from V and 0 bases from J, leaving 6 bases between. The CDR3 sequence: CASRTGSNQPQHF. CDR3 sequence (DNA): TGTGCCAGTAGGACAGGTAGCAATCAGCCCCAGCATTTT.

The chain links TRBV7-2 to TRBJ2-1, with 9 bases identical to TRBD2. Germline loops: CDR1 SGHTA, CDR2 FQGNSA. The CDR3 is made up of 13 amino acids. V was clipped by 4 bases and J by 10 bases; unmatched bases: 5. CDR3 loop: CASSSVSGREQFF. The DNA for the CDR3 is TGTGCCAGCAGCTCAGTTAGCGGGAGAGAGCAGTTCTTC.

The chain uses TRBV5-1 and TRBJ2-6; TRBD2 agrees at 11 bases. CDR1 is SGHRS, CDR2 YFSETQ, per germline. J was trimmed by 0 bases and V by 4 bases; bases with no gene match: 6. This CDR3 comprises 18 residues. The CDR3 loop is CASSPTSGSTSGANVLTF. The CDR3 region has the DNA TGCGCCAGCAGCCCAACTAGCGGGAGTACCTCTGGGGCCAACGTCCTGACTTTC.

The chain links TRBV5-4 to TRBJ2-3; 11 bases are shared with TRBD2. The CDR3 loop spans 16 amino acids. Germline CDR1 SGHNT, CDR2 YYREEE (reference sequence). V was clipped by 4 bases and J by 2 bases; unmatched bases: 6. This CDR3 is CASSNLAGGPTDTQYF. The CDR3 DNA sequence: TGTGCCAGCAGCAACCTAGCGGGAGGACCCACAGATACGCAGTATTTT.

The chain links TRBV5-1 to TRBJ2-5; weak D call: TRBD2 (5 bases). Germline assignment: CDR1 SGHRS and CDR2 YFSETQ. This CDR3 is 16 amino acids long. Trimming left V 3 bases short and J 2 bases short, with 17 bases between. CDR3 residues: CASSSDLARVQETQYF. CDR3 DNA sequence: TGCGCCAGCAGCTCTGACTTAGCGCGCGTACAAGAGACCCAGTACTTC.

The chain carries TRBV30 and TRBJ2-7; 13 bases fit TRBD2. The CDR3 runs to 16 residues. From germline, CDR1 is GTSNPN and CDR2 SVGIG (reference sequence). The trim removed 2 bases at V and 4 bases at J, leaving 8 bases unmatched. DNA of the CDR3: TGTGCCTGGAGTTCAACTAGCGGGAGGGCCGTTTACGAGCAGTACTTC. It codes for CAWSSTSGRAVYEQYF.

The chain links TRBV6-5 to TRBJ2-2; D may be TRBD1 (6 bases). In germline, CDR1 is MNHEY, CDR2 SVGAGI. V gave up 6 bases and J gave up 1 base, with 12 bases separating them. The CDR3 runs 15 residues. CDR3 bases: TGTGCCAGCAGGAGAACGGGACAGAACACCGGGGAGCTGTTTTTT. As protein: CASRRTGQNTGELFF.

The V and J genes are TRBV6-6 and TRBJ1-2; TRBD1 agrees at 9 bases. This CDR3 is 14 amino acids long. V lost 7 bases to trimming and J lost 4 bases; unmatched junction nucleotides: 7. Germline CDR1 MNHNY, CDR2 SVGAGI (reference sequence). The CDR3 here is CASTRTGVAYGYTF. The DNA for the CDR3 is TGTGCCAGCACCCGGACAGGGGTGGCCTATGGCTACACCTTC.

Remarks on this clone: This same CDR3 is encoded by further DNA sequences in the sample. V and J are TRBV27 and TRBJ1-2; possible D gene TRBD1, 5 bases. This CDR3 region has 13 residues. Germline CDR1 MNHEY, CDR2 SMNVEV (reference sequence). Trimming shortened V by 4 bases and J by 4 bases, and 10 bases separated the two germline ends. CDR3: CASSSTGGYGYTF. CDR3 coding DNA: TGTGCCAGCAGTTCCACCGGGGGCTATGGCTACACCTTC.

The rearrangement links TRBV6-5 to TRBJ2-7, with 11 bases aligning to TRBD2. The CDR3 length is 15 residues. Per the germline V gene, CDR1 is MNHEY and CDR2 is SVGAGI. J was trimmed by 4 bases and V by 6 bases; bases with no gene match: 8. The CDR3 region is CASRPPSGRQYEQYF. DNA for the CDR3: TGTGCCAGCAGGCCACCTAGCGGGAGGCAGTACGAGCAGTACTTC.

The V gene is TRBV15, the J gene TRBJ2-2; 7 positions match TRBD1. The CDR3 sequence is 18 residues long. From germline, CDR1 is LNHNV and CDR2 YYDKDF (reference sequence). V dropped 0 bases and J dropped 2; count of bases not matched to a gene: 9. CDR3 DNA sequence: TGTGCCACCAGCAGAGATCTTGTGAGACAGGGAAACACCGGGGAGCTGTTTTTT. This codes for CATSRDLVRQGNTGELFF.

J is TRBJ1-2 and V is TRBV6-1; D is possibly TRBD1 (6 bases). The CDR3 loop spans 16 amino acids. Germline V gene lookup returns CDR1 MNHNS and CDR2 SASEGT. Deletions cut 3 bases from V and 0 bases from J, with 14 bases between. Here the CDR3 DNA reads TGTGCCAGCAGTGATCCCAGGGGACAAGCTAACTATGGCTACACCTTC. Amino acids: CASSDPRGQANYGYTF.

The genes are TRBV5-6 and TRBJ1-2; no clear D. The CDR3 spans 15 residues. The germline V gene encodes CDR1 SGHDT and CDR2 YYEEEE. Trimming took 0 bases from V and 1 from J, leaving 10 bases between them. The DNA of the CDR3 is TGTGCCAGCAGCTTGGGTATGGGAGGTAACTATGGCTACACCTTC. Its translation: CASSLGMGGNYGYTF.

The rearrangement joins TRBV10-2 to TRBJ2-7; D is ambiguous. Trimming took off 0 bases at V and 4 bases at J, with 7 bases between the two ends. The CDR3 runs to 13 residues. Germline V gene lookup returns CDR1 WSHSY and CDR2 SAAADI. This CDR3 is CASSESGEYEQYF. CDR3 DNA: TGCGCCAGCAGTGAGTCAGGAGAATACGAGCAGTACTTC.

This sequence joins TRBV15 and TRBJ1-5; D remains unclear. The CDR3 sequence is 14 residues long. Between the trimmed V and J ends, which lost 2 bases and 2 bases, there was a span of 7 bases. Germline CDR1 LNHNV, CDR2 YYDKDF (reference sequence). CDR3: CATSRLPGNQPQHF. DNA of the CDR3: TGTGCCACCAGCAGACTCCCAGGCAATCAGCCCCAGCATTTT.

The chain employs TRBV19 and TRBJ1-5; D not resolved. Germline assignment: CDR1 LNHDA and CDR2 SQIVND (reference sequence). Trimming stripped 4 bases from V and 2 bases from J, with 9 bases between. The CDR3 runs to 14 residues. The CDR3 reads CASSKERGNQPQHF. The CDR3 nucleotides are TGTGCCAGTAGTAAGGAGAGGGGCAATCAGCCCCAGCATTTT.

This clone was seen only once. The chain is built from TRBV19 and TRBJ2-1; 9 bases are shared with TRBD1. Per the germline V gene, CDR1 is LNHDA and CDR2 is SQIVND (reference sequence). The CDR3 runs to 14 residues. J gave up 6 bases and V 3 bases, and 3 bases lay outside the gene matches. The CDR3 here is CASSIVGQGNEQFF. CDR3 nucleotide sequence: TGTGCCAGTAGTATCGTGGGACAGGGCAATGAGCAGTTCTTC.